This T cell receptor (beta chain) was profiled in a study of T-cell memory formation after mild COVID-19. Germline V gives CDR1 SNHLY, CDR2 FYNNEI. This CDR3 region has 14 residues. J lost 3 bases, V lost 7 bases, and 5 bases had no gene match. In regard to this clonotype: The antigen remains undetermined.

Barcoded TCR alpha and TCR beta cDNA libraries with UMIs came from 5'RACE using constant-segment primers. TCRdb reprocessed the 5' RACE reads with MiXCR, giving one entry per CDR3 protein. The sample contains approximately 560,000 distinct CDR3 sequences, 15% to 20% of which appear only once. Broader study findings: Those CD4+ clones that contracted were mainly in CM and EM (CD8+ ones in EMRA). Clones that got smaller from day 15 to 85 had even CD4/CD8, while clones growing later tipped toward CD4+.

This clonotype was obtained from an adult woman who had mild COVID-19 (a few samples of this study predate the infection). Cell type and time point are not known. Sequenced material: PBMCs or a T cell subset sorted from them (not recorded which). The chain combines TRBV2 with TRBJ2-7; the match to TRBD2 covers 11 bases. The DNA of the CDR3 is TGTGCCAGCAACCCGGGACTAGCGGACTACGAGCAGTACTTC. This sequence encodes CASNPGLADYEQYF.